The count of the clone carrying this T cell receptor beta chain is one. Sequencing used immunoSEQ multiplex PCR; TCRdb keeps in-frame clones, though not all of them. The table includes 200,000 to 250,000 clones, 75% to 90% detected once. The sample comes from a study of blood T cell repertoires in COVID-19. The sequenced material came from PBMCs or T cells enriched from blood (not recorded which). This TCR came from a young woman in a cohort exposed to, infected with or recovered from COVID-19 (not recorded which).

The CDR3 protein is CASSLRTSGRLSGANVLTF. The CDR3 DNA sequence: TGTGCCAGCAGCTTACGGACTAGCGGGAGGCTCTCTGGGGCCAACGTCCTGACTTTC. The rearrangement uses TRBV7-2 and TRBJ2-6; 14 bases map to TRBD2. Germline assignment: CDR1 SGHTA and CDR2 FQGNSA. CDR3 length: 19 amino acids. The V gene end was trimmed by 2 bases and the J gene end by 0 bases; junction bases not matched to a gene: 3. The variable domain in full, completed from reference TRBV7-2 and TRBJ2-6, reads GAGVSQSPSNKVTEKGKDVELRCDPISGHTALYWYRQSLGQGLEFLIYFQGNSAPDKSGLPSDRFSAERTGGSVSTLTIQRTQQEDSAVYLCASSLRTSGRLSGANVLTFGAGSRLTVL.